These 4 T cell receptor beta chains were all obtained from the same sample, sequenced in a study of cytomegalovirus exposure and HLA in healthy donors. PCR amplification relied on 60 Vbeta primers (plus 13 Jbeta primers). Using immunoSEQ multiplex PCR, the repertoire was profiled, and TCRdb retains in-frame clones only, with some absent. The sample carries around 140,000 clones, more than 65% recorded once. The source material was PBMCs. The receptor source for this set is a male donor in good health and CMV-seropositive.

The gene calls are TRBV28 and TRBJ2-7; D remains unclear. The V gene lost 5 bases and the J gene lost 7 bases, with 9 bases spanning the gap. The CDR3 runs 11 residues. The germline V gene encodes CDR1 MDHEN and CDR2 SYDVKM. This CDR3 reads CASSLPLEQYF. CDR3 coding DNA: TGTGCCAGCAGTCTACCTTTGGAGCAGTACTTC.

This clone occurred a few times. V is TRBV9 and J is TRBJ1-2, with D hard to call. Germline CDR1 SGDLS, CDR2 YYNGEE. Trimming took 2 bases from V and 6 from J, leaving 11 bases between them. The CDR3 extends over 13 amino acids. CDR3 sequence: CASSVAGVDGYTF. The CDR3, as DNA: TGTGCCAGCAGCGTTGCCGGGGTGGATGGCTACACCTTC.

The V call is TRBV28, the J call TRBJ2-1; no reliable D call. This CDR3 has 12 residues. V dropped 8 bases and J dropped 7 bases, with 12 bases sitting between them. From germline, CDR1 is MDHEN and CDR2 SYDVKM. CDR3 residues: CASLDRVNEQFF. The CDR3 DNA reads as TGTGCCAGCCTCGATCGGGTTAATGAGCAGTTCTTC.

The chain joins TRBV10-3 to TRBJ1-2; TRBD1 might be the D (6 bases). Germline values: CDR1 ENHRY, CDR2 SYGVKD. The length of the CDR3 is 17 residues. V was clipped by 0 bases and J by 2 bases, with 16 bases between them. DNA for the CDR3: TGTGCCATCAGTGAGTCGTGGACAGAGGCTTTGAACTATGGCTACACCTTC. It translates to CAISESWTEALNYGYTF.